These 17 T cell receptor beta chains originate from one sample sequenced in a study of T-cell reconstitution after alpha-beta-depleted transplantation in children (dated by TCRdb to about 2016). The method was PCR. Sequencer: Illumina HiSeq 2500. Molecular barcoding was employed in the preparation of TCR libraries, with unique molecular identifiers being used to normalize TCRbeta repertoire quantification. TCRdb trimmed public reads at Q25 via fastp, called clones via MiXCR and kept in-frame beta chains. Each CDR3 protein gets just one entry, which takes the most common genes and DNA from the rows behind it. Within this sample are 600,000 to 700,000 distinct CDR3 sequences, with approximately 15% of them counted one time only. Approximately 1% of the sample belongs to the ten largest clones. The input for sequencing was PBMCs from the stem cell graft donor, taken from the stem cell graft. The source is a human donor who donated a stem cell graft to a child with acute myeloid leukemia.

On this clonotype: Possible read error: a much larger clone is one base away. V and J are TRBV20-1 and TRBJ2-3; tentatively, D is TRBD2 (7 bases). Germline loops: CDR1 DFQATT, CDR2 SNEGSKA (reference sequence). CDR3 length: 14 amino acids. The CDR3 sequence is CSARRGFPGDTKYF. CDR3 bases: TGCAGTGCTAGGCGGGGGTTCCCAGGGGATACGAAGTATTTT.

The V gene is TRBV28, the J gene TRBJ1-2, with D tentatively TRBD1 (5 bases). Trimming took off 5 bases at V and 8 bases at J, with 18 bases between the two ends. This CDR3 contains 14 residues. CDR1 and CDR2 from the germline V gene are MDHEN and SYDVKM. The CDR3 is CASSPAGDRGGYTF. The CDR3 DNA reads TGTGCCAGCAGTCCGGCGGGGGACCGGGGGGGCTACACCTTC.

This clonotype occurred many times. The CDR3 coding sequence is TGTGCCAGCAGTTTTCTAGGGGACACCGGGGAGCTGTTTTTT. As protein: CASSFLGDTGELFF. The genes are TRBV6-5 and TRBJ2-2, with a tentative D call TRBD1 (5 bases). The CDR3 contains 14 residues. Trimming left V 4 bases short and J 3 bases short, with 9 bases between. The germline V gene has CDR1 MNHEY and CDR2 SVGAGI.

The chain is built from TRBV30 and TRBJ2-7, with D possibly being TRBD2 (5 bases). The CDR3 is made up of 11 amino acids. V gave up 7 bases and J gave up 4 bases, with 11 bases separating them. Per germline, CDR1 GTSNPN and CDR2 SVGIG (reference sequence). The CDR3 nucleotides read TGTGCCTTCCAAAGAGGGTACGAGCAGTACTTC. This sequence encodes CAFQRGYEQYF.

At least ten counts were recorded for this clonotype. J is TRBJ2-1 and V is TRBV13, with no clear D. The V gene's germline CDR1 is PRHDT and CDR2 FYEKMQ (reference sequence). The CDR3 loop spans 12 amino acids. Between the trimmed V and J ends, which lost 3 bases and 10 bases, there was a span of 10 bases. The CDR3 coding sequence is TGTGCCAGCAGCTTTACGGCTGGGGAGCAGTTCTTC. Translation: CASSFTAGEQFF.

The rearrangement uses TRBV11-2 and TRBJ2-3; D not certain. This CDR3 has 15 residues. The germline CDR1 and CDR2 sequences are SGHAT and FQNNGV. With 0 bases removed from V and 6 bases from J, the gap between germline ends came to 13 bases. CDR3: CASSLEGRLMDTQYF. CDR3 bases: TGTGCCAGCAGCTTAGAGGGCAGGCTGATGGATACGCAGTATTTT. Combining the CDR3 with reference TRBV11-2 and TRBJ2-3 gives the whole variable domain EAGVAQSPRYKIIEKRQSVAFWCNPISGHATLYWYQQILGQGPKLLIQFQNNGVVDDSQLPKDRFSAERLKGVDSTLKIQPAKLEDSAVYLCASSLEGRLMDTQYFGPGTRLTVL.

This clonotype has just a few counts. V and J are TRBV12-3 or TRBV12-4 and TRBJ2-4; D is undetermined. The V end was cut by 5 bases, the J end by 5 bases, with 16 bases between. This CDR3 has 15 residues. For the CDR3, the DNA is TGTGCCAGCAGTGTCCCTCTGGGTCTGGAAAACATTCAGTACTTC. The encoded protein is CASSVPLGLENIQYF.

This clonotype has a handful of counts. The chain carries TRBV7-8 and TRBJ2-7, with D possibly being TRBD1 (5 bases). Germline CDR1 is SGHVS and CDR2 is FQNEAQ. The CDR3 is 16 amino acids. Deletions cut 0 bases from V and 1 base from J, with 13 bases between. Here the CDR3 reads CASSLAAGWTSYEQYF. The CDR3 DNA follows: TGTGCCAGCAGCTTAGCAGCTGGGTGGACATCCTACGAGCAGTACTTC.

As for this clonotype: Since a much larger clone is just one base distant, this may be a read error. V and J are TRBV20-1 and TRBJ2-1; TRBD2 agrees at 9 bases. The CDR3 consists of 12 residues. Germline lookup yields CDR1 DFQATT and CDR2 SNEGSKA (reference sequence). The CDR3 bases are TGCAGTGCCCGCGGACTAGCGAGGGTGCAGTCCTTC. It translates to CSARGLARVQSF.

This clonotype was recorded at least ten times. The CDR3 sequence is CSATDRVGQPQHF. The CDR3, as DNA: TGCAGTGCCACAGACAGGGTGGGACAGCCCCAGCATTTT. V gene TRBV20-1 combines with J gene TRBJ1-5, with TRBD1 matching 7 bases. CDR1 and CDR2 from the germline V gene are DFQATT and SNEGSKA (reference sequence). J was trimmed by 7 bases and V by 6 bases; bases with no gene match: 9. There are 13 residues in the CDR3.

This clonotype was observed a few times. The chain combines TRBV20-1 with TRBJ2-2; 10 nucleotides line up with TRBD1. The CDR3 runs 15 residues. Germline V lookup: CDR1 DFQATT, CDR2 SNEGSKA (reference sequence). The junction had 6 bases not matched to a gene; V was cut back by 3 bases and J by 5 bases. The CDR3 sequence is CSARPGTGETGELFF. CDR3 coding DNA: TGCAGTGCTAGGCCCGGGACAGGGGAAACCGGGGAGCTGTTTTTT.

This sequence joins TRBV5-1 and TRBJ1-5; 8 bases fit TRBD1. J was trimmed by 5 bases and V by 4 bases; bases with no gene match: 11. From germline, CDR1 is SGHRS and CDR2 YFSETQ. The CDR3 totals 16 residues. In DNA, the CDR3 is TGCGCCAGCAGCCCCCAGGGGGCAAGGGTGGATCAGCCCCAGCATTTT. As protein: CASSPQGARVDQPQHF.

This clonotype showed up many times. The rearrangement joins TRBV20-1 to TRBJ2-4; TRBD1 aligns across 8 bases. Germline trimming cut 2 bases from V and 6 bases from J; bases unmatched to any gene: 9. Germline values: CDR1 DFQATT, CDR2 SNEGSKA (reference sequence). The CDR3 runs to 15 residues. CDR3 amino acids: CSARNPGQEGNIQYF. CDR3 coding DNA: TGCAGTGCTAGAAACCCGGGACAGGAGGGAAACATTCAGTACTTC.

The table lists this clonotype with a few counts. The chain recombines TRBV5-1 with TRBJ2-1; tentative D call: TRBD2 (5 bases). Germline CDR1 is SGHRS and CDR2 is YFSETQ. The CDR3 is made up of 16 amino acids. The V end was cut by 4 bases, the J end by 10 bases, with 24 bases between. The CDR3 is CASSPNPSGVYREQFF. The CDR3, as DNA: TGCGCCAGCAGCCCGAATCCCTCCGGGGTATATCGGGAGCAGTTCTTC.

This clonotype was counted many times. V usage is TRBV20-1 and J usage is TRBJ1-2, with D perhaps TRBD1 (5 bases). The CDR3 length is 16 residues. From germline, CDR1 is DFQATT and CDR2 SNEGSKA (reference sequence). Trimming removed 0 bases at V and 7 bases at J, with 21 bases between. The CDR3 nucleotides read TGCAGTGCTAGAGATCGCCAGGGAAAGGAGCAGGGTGGCTACACCTTC. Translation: CSARDRQGKEQGGYTF.

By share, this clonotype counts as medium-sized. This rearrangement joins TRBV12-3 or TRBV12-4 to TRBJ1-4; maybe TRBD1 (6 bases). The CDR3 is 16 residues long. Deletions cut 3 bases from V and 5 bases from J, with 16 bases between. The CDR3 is CASSFRGVERNEKLFF. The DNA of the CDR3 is TGTGCCAGCAGTTTCAGGGGTGTGGAAAGAAATGAAAAACTGTTTTTT.

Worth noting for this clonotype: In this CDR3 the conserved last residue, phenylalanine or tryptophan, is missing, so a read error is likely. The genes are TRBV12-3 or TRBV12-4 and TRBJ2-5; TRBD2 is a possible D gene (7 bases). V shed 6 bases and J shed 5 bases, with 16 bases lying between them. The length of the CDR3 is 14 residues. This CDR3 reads CASRLLGGHETQYV. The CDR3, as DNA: TGTGCCAGCAGACTCCTCGGGGGGCACGAGACCCAGTACGTC.